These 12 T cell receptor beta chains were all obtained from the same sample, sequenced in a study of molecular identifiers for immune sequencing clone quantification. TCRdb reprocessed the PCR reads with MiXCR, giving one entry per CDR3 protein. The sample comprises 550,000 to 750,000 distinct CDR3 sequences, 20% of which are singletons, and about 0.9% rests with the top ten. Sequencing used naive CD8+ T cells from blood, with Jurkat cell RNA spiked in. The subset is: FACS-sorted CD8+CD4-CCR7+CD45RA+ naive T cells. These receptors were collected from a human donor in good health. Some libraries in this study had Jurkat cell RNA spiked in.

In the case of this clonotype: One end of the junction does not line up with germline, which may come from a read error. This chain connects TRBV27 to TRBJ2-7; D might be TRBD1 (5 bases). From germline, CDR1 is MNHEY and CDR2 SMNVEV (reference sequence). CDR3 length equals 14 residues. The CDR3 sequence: CASSLGTGSYEQCF. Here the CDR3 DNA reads TGTGCCAGCAGTTTGGGTACAGGCTCCTACGAGCAGTGCTTC.

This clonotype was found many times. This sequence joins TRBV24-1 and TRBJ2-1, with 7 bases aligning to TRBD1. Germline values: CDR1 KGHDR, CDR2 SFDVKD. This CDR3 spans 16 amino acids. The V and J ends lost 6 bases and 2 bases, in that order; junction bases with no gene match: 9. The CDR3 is CATSLGRDRTYNEQFF. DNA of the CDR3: TGTGCCACCAGTCTGGGTAGGGACAGAACCTACAATGAGCAGTTCTTC.

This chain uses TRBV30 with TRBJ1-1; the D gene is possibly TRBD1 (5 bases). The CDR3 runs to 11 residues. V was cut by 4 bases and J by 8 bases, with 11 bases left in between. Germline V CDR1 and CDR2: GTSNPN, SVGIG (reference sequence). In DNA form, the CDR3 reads TGTGCCTGGACCCTCTGGGGCGAAGCTTTCTTT. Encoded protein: CAWTLWGEAFF. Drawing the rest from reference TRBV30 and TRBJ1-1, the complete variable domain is SQTIHQWPATLVQPVGSPLSLECTVEGTSNPNLYWYRQAAGRGLQLLFYSVGIGQISSEVPQNLSASRPQDRQFILSSKKLLLSDSGFYLCAWTLWGEAFFGQGTRLTVV.

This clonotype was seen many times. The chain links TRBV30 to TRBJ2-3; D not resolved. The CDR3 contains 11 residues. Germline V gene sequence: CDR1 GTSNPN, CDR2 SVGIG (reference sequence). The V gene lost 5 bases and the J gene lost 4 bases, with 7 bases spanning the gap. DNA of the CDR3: TGTGCCTGGGGAATGGCAGATACGCAGTATTTT. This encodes CAWGMADTQYF.

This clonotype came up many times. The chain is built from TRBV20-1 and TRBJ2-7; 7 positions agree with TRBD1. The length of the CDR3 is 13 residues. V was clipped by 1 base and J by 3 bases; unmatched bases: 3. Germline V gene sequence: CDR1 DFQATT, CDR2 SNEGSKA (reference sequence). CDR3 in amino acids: CSARGRQGYEQYF. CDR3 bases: TGCAGTGCTAGAGGGCGACAGGGCTACGAGCAGTACTTC.

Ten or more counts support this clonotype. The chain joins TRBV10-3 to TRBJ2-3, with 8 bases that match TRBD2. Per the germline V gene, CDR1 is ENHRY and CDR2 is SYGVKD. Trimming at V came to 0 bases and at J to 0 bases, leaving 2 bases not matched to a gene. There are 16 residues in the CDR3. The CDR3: CAISESASGSTDTQYF. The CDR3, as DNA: TGTGCCATCAGTGAGTCTGCTAGCGGGAGCACAGATACGCAGTATTTT.

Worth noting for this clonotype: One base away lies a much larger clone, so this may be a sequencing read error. CDR3 nucleotides: TGTGCCAGCAGCTGGGACAACAATCAGCTCCAGCATTTT. Translation: CASSWDNNQLQHF. V gene TRBV7-9 combines with J gene TRBJ1-5, with D possibly matching TRBD1 (6 bases). Per germline, CDR1 SEHNR and CDR2 FQNEAQ (reference sequence). The CDR3 loop spans 13 amino acids.

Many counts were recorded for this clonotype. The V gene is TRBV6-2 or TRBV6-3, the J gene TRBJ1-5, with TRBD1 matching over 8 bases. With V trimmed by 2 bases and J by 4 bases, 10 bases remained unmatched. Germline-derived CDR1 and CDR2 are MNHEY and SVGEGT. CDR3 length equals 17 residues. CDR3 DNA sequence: TGTGCCAGCAGTTACCGACAGGGGCCTTTTGTGAATCAGCCCCAGCATTTT. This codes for CASSYRQGPFVNQPQHF.

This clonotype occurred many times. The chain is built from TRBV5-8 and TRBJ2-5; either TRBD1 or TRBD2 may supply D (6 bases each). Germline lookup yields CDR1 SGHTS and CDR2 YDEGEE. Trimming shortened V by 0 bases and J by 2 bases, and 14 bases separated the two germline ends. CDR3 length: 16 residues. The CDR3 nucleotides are TGTGCCAGCAGCTTGGAAGAGGGGGGTTTACAAGAGACCCAGTACTTC. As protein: CASSLEEGGLQETQYF.

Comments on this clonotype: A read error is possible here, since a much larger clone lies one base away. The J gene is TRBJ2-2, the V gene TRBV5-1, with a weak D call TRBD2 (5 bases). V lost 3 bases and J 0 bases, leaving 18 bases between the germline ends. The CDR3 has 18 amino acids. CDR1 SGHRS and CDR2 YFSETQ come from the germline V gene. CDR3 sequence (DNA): TGCGCCAGCAGCTCCAAAAATCTAGCAATCACGAACACCGGGGAGCTGTTTTTT. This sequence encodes CASSSKNLAITNTGELFF.

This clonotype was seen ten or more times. The CDR3 loop reads CASSESLQPQHF. In DNA, the CDR3 is TGCGCCAGCAGTGAGTCTCTTCAGCCCCAGCATTTT. This chain links TRBV10-2 with TRBJ1-5, with unresolved D. Trimming cost V 0 bases and J 6 bases, with 3 bases left between them. The CDR3 loop spans 12 amino acids. Germline V gives CDR1 WSHSY, CDR2 SAAADI.

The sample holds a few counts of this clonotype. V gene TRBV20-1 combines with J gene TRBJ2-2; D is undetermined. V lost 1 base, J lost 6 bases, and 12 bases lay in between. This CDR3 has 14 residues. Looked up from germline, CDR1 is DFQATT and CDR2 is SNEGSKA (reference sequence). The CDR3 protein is CSARGGIRAGELFF. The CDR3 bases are TGCAGTGCTAGAGGGGGAATTCGGGCCGGGGAGCTGTTTTTT.